This entry lists 3 T cell receptor beta chains sequenced from one sample in a study of cytomegalovirus exposure and HLA in healthy donors. PCR was performed using 60 Vbeta and 13 Jbeta primers. Data came from immunoSEQ multiplex PCR; TCRdb stores just in-frame clones and leaves some out. The data show around 120,000 clones, with more than 80% seen just once and less than 6.5% held by the top ten. Sequencing used PBMCs. These receptors all come from a woman in her thirties or forties in good health and CMV-seropositive.

The chain uses TRBV6-6 and TRBJ1-1, with D tentatively TRBD1 (6 bases). This CDR3 is 14 amino acids long. Trimming removed 8 bases from V and 1 base from J, with 14 bases in between. Germline V gene data show CDR1 as MNHNY and CDR2 as SVGAGI (reference sequence). The CDR3 loop is CASATRGGNTEAFF. The CDR3, as DNA: TGTGCCAGCGCCACAAGAGGGGGGAACACTGAAGCTTTCTTT.

The genes are TRBV15 and TRBJ2-3; D might be TRBD2 (6 bases). V lost 0 bases, J lost 1 base, and 8 bases lay in between. There are 15 residues in the CDR3. Germline CDR1 reads LNHNV; CDR2 reads YYDKDF (reference sequence). CDR3 DNA: TGTGCCACCAGCAGAGATCCGGGGGGCACAGATACGCAGTATTTT. Residues: CATSRDPGGTDTQYF.

This clone was detected once. The CDR3 spells CASSVPSGGINEQFF. The DNA of the CDR3 is TGTGCCAGCAGCGTACCCAGCGGGGGGATCAATGAGCAGTTCTTC. The chain has TRBV9 and TRBJ2-1; TRBD2 matches at 9 bases. The germline V gene encodes CDR1 SGDLS and CDR2 YYNGEE. The length of the CDR3 is 15 residues. J lost 6 bases, V lost 1 base, and 5 bases had no gene match.